The rows below give T cell receptor beta chains drawn from one sample of a study of CD8+ T cells in alopecia areata. Assay: immunoSEQ multiplex PCR; the TCRdb copy retains only in-frame clones and omits some. The sample yields approximately 210,000 clones, over 60% seen once. Sample: CD4+ T cells sorted from blood, taken between weeks 43 and 45, from a patient treated with tofacitinib. Source of these receptors: a human donor with alopecia areata. Each CDR3 is given with its conserved first and last residue. The D gene is left open where the match is weak.

CDR3,D,V,J
CASSLKDNEQFF,-,TRBV5-6,TRBJ2-1
CASSLGQGSNQPQHF,TRBD1,TRBV7-6,TRBJ1-5
CASSTTVNTEAFF,-,TRBV6-5,TRBJ1-1
CASSLIDSLYEQYF,-,TRBV11-1,TRBJ2-7
CASSFGSQETQYF,-,TRBV11-1,TRBJ2-5
CAWSVLWDTQYF,-,TRBV30,TRBJ2-3
CSLRQGDYGYTF,TRBD1,TRBV29-1,TRBJ1-2
CASSQVTGAGELFF,TRBD1,TRBV14,TRBJ2-2
CASSSSGGETQYF,TRBD2,TRBV5-4,TRBJ2-5
CSVETGRGFTEAFF,-,TRBV29-1,TRBJ1-1
CASSFPEAFF,-,TRBV5-8,TRBJ1-1
CASSDPGTPGNEQFF,-,TRBV7-6,TRBJ2-1
CSVEGGDSYNEQFF,TRBD2,TRBV29-1,TRBJ2-1
CASSPTRGSYEQYF,TRBD2,TRBV4-2,TRBJ2-7
CASSLGFREKLFF,-,TRBV14,TRBJ1-4
CASSSSLSTQYF,-,TRBV6-5,TRBJ2-3
CASSSHPNTEAFF,-,TRBV7-6,TRBJ1-1
CASKREDWAFF,-,TRBV6-5,TRBJ1-1
CSMGQLLNEQFF,TRBD1,TRBV29-1,TRBJ2-1
CASINPETQYF,-,TRBV2,TRBJ2-5
CSVEVPQGSTEAFF,-,TRBV29-1,TRBJ1-1
CASSLALTSGKYNEQFF,-,TRBV19,TRBJ2-1
CASSPILMNTEAFF,-,TRBV11-3,TRBJ1-1
CASSLPGLEQYF,-,TRBV7-3,TRBJ2-7